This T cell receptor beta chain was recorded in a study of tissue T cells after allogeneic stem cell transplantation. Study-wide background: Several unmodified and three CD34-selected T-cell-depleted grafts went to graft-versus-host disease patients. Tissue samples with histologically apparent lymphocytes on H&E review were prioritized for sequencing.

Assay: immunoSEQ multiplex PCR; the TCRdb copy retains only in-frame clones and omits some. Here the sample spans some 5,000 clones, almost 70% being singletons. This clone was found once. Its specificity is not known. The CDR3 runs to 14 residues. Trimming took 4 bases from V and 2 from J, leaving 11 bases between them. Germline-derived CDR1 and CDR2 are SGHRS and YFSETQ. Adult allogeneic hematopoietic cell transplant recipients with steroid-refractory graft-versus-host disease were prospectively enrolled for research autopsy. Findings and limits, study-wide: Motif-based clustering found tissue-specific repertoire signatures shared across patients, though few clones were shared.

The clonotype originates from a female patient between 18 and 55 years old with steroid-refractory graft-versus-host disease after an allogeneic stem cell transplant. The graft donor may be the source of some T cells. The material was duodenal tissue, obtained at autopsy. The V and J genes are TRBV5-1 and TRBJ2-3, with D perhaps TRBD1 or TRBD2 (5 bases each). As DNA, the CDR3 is TGCGCCAGCAGCCTCGGGGCCCACACAGATACGCAGTATTTT. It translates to CASSLGAHTDTQYF. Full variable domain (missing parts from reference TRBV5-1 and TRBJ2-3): KAGVTQTPRYLIKTRGQQVTLSCSPISGHRSVSWYQQTPGQGLQFLFEYFSETQRNKGNFPGRFSGRQFSNSRSEMNVSTLELGDSALYLCASSLGAHTDTQYFGPGTRLTVL.